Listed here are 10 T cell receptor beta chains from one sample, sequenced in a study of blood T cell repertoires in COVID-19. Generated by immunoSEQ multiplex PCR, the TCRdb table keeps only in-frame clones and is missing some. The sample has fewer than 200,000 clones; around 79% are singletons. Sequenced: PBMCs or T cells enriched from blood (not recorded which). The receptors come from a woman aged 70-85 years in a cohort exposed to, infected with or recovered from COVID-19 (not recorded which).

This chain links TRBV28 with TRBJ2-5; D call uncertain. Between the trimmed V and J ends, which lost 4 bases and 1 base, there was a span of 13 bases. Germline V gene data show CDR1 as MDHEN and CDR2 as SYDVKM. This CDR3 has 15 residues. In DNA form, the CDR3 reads TGTGCCAGCAGTTCATCCGCCACTTCCCAAGAGACCCAGTACTTC. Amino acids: CASSSSATSQETQYF.

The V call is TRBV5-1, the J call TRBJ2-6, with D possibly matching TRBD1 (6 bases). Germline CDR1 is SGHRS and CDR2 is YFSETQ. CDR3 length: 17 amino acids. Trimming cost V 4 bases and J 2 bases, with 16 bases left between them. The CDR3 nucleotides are TGCGCCAGCAGCCCCCTTCCAACAGGGACTGGGGCCAACGTCCTGACTTTC. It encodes CASSPLPTGTGANVLTF.

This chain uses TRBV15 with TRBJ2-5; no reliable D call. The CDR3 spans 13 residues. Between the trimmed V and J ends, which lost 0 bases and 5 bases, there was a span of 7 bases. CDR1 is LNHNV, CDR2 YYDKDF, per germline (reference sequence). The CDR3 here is CATSRDIEETQYF. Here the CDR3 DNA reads TGTGCCACCAGCAGAGATATTGAGGAGACCCAGTACTTC.

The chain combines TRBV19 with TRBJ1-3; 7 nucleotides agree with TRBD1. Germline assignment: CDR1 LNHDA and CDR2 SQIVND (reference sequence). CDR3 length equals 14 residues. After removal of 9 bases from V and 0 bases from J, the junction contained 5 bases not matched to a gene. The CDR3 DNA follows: TGTGCCAGCACTAACAGGGGCTCTGGAAACACCATATATTTT. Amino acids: CASTNRGSGNTIYF.

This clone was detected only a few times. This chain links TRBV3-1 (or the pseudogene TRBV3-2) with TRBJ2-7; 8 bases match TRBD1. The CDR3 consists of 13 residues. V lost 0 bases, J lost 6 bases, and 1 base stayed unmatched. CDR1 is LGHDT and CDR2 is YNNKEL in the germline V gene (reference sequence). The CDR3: CASSQEGTGEQYF. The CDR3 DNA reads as TGTGCCAGCAGCCAAGAGGGGACAGGCGAGCAGTACTTC.

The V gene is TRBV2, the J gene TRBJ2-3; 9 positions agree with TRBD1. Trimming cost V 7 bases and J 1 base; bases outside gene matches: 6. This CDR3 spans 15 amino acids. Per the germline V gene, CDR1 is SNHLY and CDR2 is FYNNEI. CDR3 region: CASNRQGDGTDTQYF. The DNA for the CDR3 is TGTGCCAGCAATCGACAGGGGGATGGCACAGATACGCAGTATTTT.

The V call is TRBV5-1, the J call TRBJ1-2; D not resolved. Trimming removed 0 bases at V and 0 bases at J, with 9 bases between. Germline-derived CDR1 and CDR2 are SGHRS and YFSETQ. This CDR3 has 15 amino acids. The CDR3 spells CASSLAAGSNYGYTF. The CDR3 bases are TGCGCCAGCAGCTTGGCGGCAGGATCTAACTATGGCTACACCTTC.

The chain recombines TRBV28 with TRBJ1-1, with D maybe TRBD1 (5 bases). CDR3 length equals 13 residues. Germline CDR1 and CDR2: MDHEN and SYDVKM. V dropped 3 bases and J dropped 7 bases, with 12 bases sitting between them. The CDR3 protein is CASSLGGGGEAFF. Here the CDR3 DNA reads TGTGCCAGCAGTTTGGGTGGGGGAGGTGAAGCTTTCTTT.

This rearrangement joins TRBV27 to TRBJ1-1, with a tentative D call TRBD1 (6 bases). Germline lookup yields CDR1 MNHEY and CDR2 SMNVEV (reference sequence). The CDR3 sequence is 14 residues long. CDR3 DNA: TGTGTAACAGGGCCACTTCCCATGAACACTGAAGCTTTCTTT. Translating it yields CVTGPLPMNTEAFF.

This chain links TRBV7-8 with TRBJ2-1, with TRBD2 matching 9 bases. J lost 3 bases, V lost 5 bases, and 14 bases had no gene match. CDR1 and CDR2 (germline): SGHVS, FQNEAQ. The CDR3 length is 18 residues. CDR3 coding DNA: TGTGCCAGCAGCCCGAACACGGCGGGAGGGCCAGGCTACAATGAGCAGTTCTTC. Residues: CASSPNTAGGPGYNEQFF.